This T cell receptor beta chain was identified in a study of blood T cell repertoires in COVID-19. The wider study: Nucleic acid was either cDNA or gDNA, and it came from T cells, B-cell-depleted T cells, or PBMCs.

Original processing methods: The assay estimated nucleated cells by amplifying reference gene primers. Measured with immunoSEQ multiplex PCR; TCRdb has only the in-frame clones, and not every one. That table supplies the V and J calls and clone size; D and trimming were determined from the DNA. The sample holds about 120,000 clones, around nine tenths seen once. The V and J ends lost 6 bases and 8 bases, in that order; junction bases with no gene match: 7. The CDR3 is 13 residues long. CDR1 is LNHDA, CDR2 SQIVND, per germline (reference sequence). The sample consisted of peripheral blood. The chain links TRBV19 to TRBJ1-2, with TRBD1 matching over 9 bases. The clonotype was recovered from a woman aged 45-60 years with acute or convalescent COVID-19. In DNA form, the CDR3 reads TGTGCCAGTAGCAAAACAGGGGGCGGCGGCTACACCTTC. Translated, it gives CASSKTGGGGYTF.